Listed below are T cell receptor beta chains from one sample, sequenced in a study of CD8 T cells in Susac syndrome. TCRdb passed the immunoSEQ multiplex PCR reads through MiXCR, listing each CDR3 protein once. The table has about 90,000 distinct CDR3 sequences, approximately 92% seen once. Specimen: CD8+ T cells from PBMCs. The receptors shown here come from a human donor in good health. Each CDR3 is given with its conserved first and last residue. The D gene is left open where the match is weak. Clone size is given for some rows only: seen once, a few or many times, or a class if the clone is expanded.

TGTGCCAGCAGCGGTGCTTGGGACAGGGGATCAGATACGCAGTATTTT	CASSGAWDRGSDTQYF	TRBJ2-3	TRBV7-9	TRBD1	-
TGCGCCAGCAGCCAAGAGGAGGGAGCAGTCCAAGAGACCCAGTACTTC	CASSQEEGAVQETQYF	TRBJ2-5	TRBV4-1	-	-
TGTGCCAGCAGCTGGGAGAACACCGGGGAGCTGTTTTTT	CASSWENTGELFF	TRBJ2-2	TRBV7-8	-	-
TGCGCCAGCAGCCAAGTAGGGGCAGGGGTTCAGGAGCAGTACTTC	CASSQVGAGVQEQYF	TRBJ2-7	TRBV4-1	-	-
TGCAGTTCTAGGCGGGAGGGGGCAAGGAGCAATCAGCCCCAGCATTTT	CSSRREGARSNQPQHF	TRBJ1-5	TRBV20-1	TRBD1	-
TGCGCCAGCAGCTTGGACCCAGAAGAGACCCAGTACTTC	CASSLDPEETQYF	TRBJ2-5	TRBV5-1	-	-
TGTGCCAGCAGCCAAATAGTCGGGGAGCTGTTTTTT	CASSQIVGELFF	TRBJ2-2	TRBV14	-	-
TGTGCCAGCAGCCATTCGGAGGGGGCAGGCGATAATCAGCCCCAGCATTTT	CASSHSEGAGDNQPQHF	TRBJ1-5	TRBV4-2	TRBD1	once
TGCAGCGTTGACAAAGCGGGGGGGCACACAGATACGCAGTATTTT	CSVDKAGGHTDTQYF	TRBJ2-3	TRBV29-1	TRBD2	once
TGTGCCAGCAGCTTGACCGGGACAGGGCAGAACACTGAAGCTTTCTTT	CASSLTGTGQNTEAFF	TRBJ1-1	TRBV7-6	TRBD1	-
TGTGCCAGCAGCCCGACCGACACGCTAAACTATGGCTACACCTTC	CASSPTDTLNYGYTF	TRBJ1-2	TRBV7-6	-	-
TGCGCCAGCAGCCCAGGGACAGAAAACACCGGGGAGCTGTTTTTT	CASSPGTENTGELFF	TRBJ2-2	TRBV5-1	TRBD1	-
TGCAGTGCTCCCTCGACAGGAGAAACCCCCTACGAGCAGTACTTC	CSAPSTGETPYEQYF	TRBJ2-7	TRBV20-1	-	-
TGTGCCAGCAGTGAAGCGGGAACAGGGCATAGCAATCAGCCCCAGCATTTT	CASSEAGTGHSNQPQHF	TRBJ1-5	TRBV2	-	-
TGTGCCAGCAGCTCGTGGATGAGGGGGGCGGATGAGCAGTTCTTC	CASSSWMRGADEQFF	TRBJ2-1	TRBV7-9	-	-
TGTGCCAGCAGCTTAGAACTAGCGGGGGACTACAATGAGCAGTTCTTC	CASSLELAGDYNEQFF	TRBJ2-1	TRBV7-9	TRBD2	-
TGTGCCAGCAGTAGTTTAGGGACAGGTCCCTACGAGCAGTACTTC	CASSSLGTGPYEQYF	TRBJ2-7	TRBV5-1	TRBD1	few
TGTGCCAGCAGCTTGGGAGCAGACAATGAGCAGTTCTTC	CASSLGADNEQFF	TRBJ2-1	TRBV5-6	-	-
TGTGCCAGCAGCTTGGGGACAGGGGGCGGTGAAAAACTGTTTTTT	CASSLGTGGGEKLFF	TRBJ1-4	TRBV7-6	TRBD1	-
TGCGCCAGCAGCCAAGATTGGAGCTCCTACAATGAGCAGTTCTTC	CASSQDWSSYNEQFF	TRBJ2-1	TRBV4-1	-	-
TGTGCCAGCGCTACACCCTTGGAGGGGAAGGAGACCCAGTACTTC	CASATPLEGKETQYF	TRBJ2-5	TRBV2	-	-
TGTGCCACCAGTGATTTACCGCGGGGGAGAGAGACCCAGTACTTC	CATSDLPRGRETQYF	TRBJ2-5	TRBV24-1	TRBD2	-
TGCAGCGTTCTTCGGACTAGCGGGGGGGCAGATACGCAGTATTTT	CSVLRTSGGADTQYF	TRBJ2-3	TRBV29-1	TRBD2	-
TGTGCCAGCAGCTTTCATCAGACAGGGGGAGTTGAAGCTTTCTTT	CASSFHQTGGVEAFF	TRBJ1-1	TRBV7-6	TRBD1	-
TGTGCCACCACATTTCGGACAGGGATAAATGAAAAACTGTTTTTT	CATTFRTGINEKLFF	TRBJ1-4	TRBV19	TRBD1	-
TGTGCCAGCTGTGACCTGGGACGGTTTAATTCACCCCTCCACTTT	CASCDLGRFNSPLHF	TRBJ1-6	TRBV6-1	-	-
TGTGCCATCAACCGGGACACCATGAACACCGGGGAGCTGTTTTTT	CAINRDTMNTGELFF	TRBJ2-2	TRBV10-3	-	-
TGTGCCACCAGAGGAGGACTAGGGGTCCAAGAGACCCAGTACTTC	CATRGGLGVQETQYF	TRBJ2-5	TRBV10-3	TRBD2	once
TGTGCCAGCAGCTTGGGGAGTGACGAGCAGTACTTC	CASSLGSDEQYF	TRBJ2-7	TRBV5-4	-	once
TGTGCCAGCAGCAAGGGACAGGGGGCTGGAGAGACCCAGTACTTC	CASSKGQGAGETQYF	TRBJ2-5	TRBV7-3	TRBD1	-
TGTGCCAGCAGCACCCACGGGGGCGCGTCCTATAATTCACCCCTCCACTTT	CASSTHGGASYNSPLHF	TRBJ1-6	TRBV9	-	once
TGTGCCAGCAGTGGACAGGGGCTCCTCTACGAGCAGTACTTC	CASSGQGLLYEQYF	TRBJ2-7	TRBV25-1	TRBD1	-
TGCAGCGTTGCCCTGAATACAGGGGTCCGTGGCTACACCTTC	CSVALNTGVRGYTF	TRBJ1-2	TRBV29-1	TRBD1	-
TGTGCCAGCAGCTACGAGATTGAGCCCCAGCATTTT	CASSYEIEPQHF	TRBJ1-5	TRBV6-1	-	few
TGTGCCAGCAGCCCCGCGCCGAGAGGCTACACCTTC	CASSPAPRGYTF	TRBJ1-2	TRBV7-9	-	-
TGTGCCAGCAGTTTTAGCAGGGGGAACATTCAGTACTTC	CASSFSRGNIQYF	TRBJ2-4	TRBV12-3/TRBV12-4	TRBD1	-
TGCGCCAGCAGCTTGTGGACAGGGGACCAAGAGACCCAGTACTTC	CASSLWTGDQETQYF	TRBJ2-5	TRBV5-1	TRBD1	-
TGTGCCAGCAGCCTACTCGGGGCCTCTAGCACAGATACGCAGTATTTT	CASSLLGASSTDTQYF	TRBJ2-3	TRBV7-9	-	-
TGTGCCAGCAGTGAGCCCGTGGGGTCGATTTTCGGCTACACCTTC	CASSEPVGSIFGYTF	TRBJ1-2	TRBV6-1	-	-
TGTGCCAGCAGCATGTTTGGAACCGGGGAGCTGTTTTTT	CASSMFGTGELFF	TRBJ2-2	TRBV9	-	-
TGTGCCAGCAGTGAAGCGCGTGGATATGGCTACACCTTC	CASSEARGYGYTF	TRBJ1-2	TRBV2	-	once
TGCGCCAGCAGCCCTTGGATAGGAACTGCAGGGGAGCTGTTTTTT	CASSPWIGTAGELFF	TRBJ2-2	TRBV5-1	-	-
TGTGCCAGCGCTCGCGCGGACACTGAAGCTTTCTTT	CASARADTEAFF	TRBJ1-1	TRBV6-1	-	-
TGCAGCGTTGAAGCGCAGGGGGCTTGGGGCGATGAGCAGTTCTTC	CSVEAQGAWGDEQFF	TRBJ2-1	TRBV29-1	TRBD1	-
TGTGCCAAGGGGGCCACCCGAGCTTTCTTT	CAKGATRAFF	TRBJ1-1	TRBV3-1	TRBD1	-
TGTGCCAGTATGGGGGAAGCCGGGGAGCTGTTTTTT	CASMGEAGELFF	TRBJ2-2	TRBV19	-	-
TGTGCCAGCAGCGGCCCTAAAGCGCGTGAGCAGTTCTTC	CASSGPKAREQFF	TRBJ2-1	TRBV9	-	-
TGTGCCCCCGGAAGGGCGAACACTGAAGCTTTCTTT	CAPGRANTEAFF	TRBJ1-1	TRBV2	-	-
TGTGCCACCAGCTTAGGAGGGGGCATCTCCTATGGCTACACCTTC	CATSLGGGISYGYTF	TRBJ1-2	TRBV15	TRBD1	-
TGTGCCAGCAGCGTAAATGGGGGACAGAGCCAGAACACTGAAGCTTTCTTT	CASSVNGGQSQNTEAFF	TRBJ1-1	TRBV9	TRBD1	-